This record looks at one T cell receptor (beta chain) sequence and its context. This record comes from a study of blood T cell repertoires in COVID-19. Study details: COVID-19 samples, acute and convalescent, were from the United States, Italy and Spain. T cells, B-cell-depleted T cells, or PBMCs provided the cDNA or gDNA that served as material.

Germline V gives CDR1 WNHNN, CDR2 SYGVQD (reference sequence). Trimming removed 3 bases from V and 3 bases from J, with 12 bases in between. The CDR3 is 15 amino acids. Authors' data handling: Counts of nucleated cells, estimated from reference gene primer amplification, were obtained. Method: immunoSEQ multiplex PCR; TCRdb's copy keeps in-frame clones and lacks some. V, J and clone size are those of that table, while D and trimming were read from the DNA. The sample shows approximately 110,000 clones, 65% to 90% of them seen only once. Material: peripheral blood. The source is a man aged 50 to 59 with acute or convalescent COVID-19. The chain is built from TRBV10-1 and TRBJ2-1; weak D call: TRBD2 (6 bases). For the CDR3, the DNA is TGCGCCAGCAGTGACGGGGTGGGGGGCTACAATGAGCAGTTCTTC. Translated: CASSDGVGGYNEQFF.